These T cell receptor beta chains were read from a single sample in a study of cytotoxic CD8 clonotypes in ibrutinib-treated CLL. Produced via immunoSEQ multiplex PCR; TCRdb's table is partial and in-frame only. Among about 200,000 clones listed, around 70% were seen once. Here the sequenced sample was PBMCs, taken after 24 months of ibrutinib treatment. These TCRs come from a human donor with chronic lymphocytic leukemia. CDR3s include the opening cysteine and the closing phenylalanine or tryptophan. The D gene is left open where the match is weak.

V gene: TRBV7-9
D gene: TRBD2
CDR3 length: 15
J gene: TRBJ2-7
CDR3 protein: CASSSPSGSPYEQYF

V gene: TRBV30
D gene: NA
CDR3 length: 12
J gene: TRBJ2-2
CDR3 protein: CAWPGRGGELFF

V gene: TRBV30
D gene: NA
CDR3 length: 11
J gene: TRBJ1-1
CDR3 protein: CAWTRWTEAFF

V gene: TRBV4-2
D gene: NA
CDR3 length: 16
J gene: TRBJ2-2
CDR3 protein: CASSQDGYVNTGELFF

V gene: TRBV5-1
D gene: TRBD2
CDR3 length: 15
J gene: TRBJ2-7
CDR3 protein: CASSLGTSGSYEQYF

V gene: TRBV11-2
D gene: TRBD1
CDR3 length: 15
J gene: TRBJ2-7
CDR3 protein: CASSLRGGLSYEQYF

V gene: TRBV19
D gene: NA
CDR3 length: 12
J gene: TRBJ1-2
CDR3 protein: CASTSHVYGYTF

V gene: TRBV7-2
D gene: NA
CDR3 length: 11
J gene: TRBJ2-7
CDR3 protein: CASSLGDEQYF

V gene: TRBV5-1
D gene: NA
CDR3 length: 14
J gene: TRBJ2-1
CDR3 protein: CASSLATDYNEQFF

V gene: TRBV13
D gene: TRBD2
CDR3 length: 14
J gene: TRBJ2-5
CDR3 protein: CASSFWTSGATQYF

V gene: TRBV12-5
D gene: NA
CDR3 length: 12
J gene: TRBJ2-1
CDR3 protein: CASGSVFGEQFF

V gene: TRBV9
D gene: NA
CDR3 length: 15
J gene: TRBJ2-3
CDR3 protein: CASSVFRISTDTQYF

V gene: TRBV2
D gene: TRBD2
CDR3 length: 13
J gene: TRBJ2-7
CDR3 protein: CASSAGRAYEQYF

V gene: TRBV9
D gene: NA
CDR3 length: 15
J gene: TRBJ2-2
CDR3 protein: CASSVDPLDTGELFF

V gene: TRBV2
D gene: NA
CDR3 length: 12
J gene: TRBJ2-6
CDR3 protein: CASSDRANVLTF

V gene: TRBV4-2
D gene: TRBD2
CDR3 length: 14
J gene: TRBJ2-7
CDR3 protein: CASSPLAGEYEQYF

V gene: TRBV19
D gene: NA
CDR3 length: 15
J gene: TRBJ2-5
CDR3 protein: CASSPLGGGYETQYF

V gene: TRBV9
D gene: TRBD1
CDR3 length: 15
J gene: TRBJ1-1
CDR3 protein: CASSRGTGENTEAFF

V gene: TRBV5-1
D gene: TRBD2
CDR3 length: 17
J gene: TRBJ2-1
CDR3 protein: CASSLSFVAGAYNEQFF

V gene: TRBV5-1
D gene: NA
CDR3 length: 13
J gene: TRBJ1-3
CDR3 protein: CASSLTTGNTIYF

V gene: TRBV6-5
D gene: NA
CDR3 length: 16
J gene: TRBJ2-1
CDR3 protein: CASSYSIRVQYNEQFF

V gene: TRBV6-4
D gene: NA
CDR3 length: 10
J gene: TRBJ1-4
CDR3 protein: CASSYEKLFF

V gene: TRBV9
D gene: TRBD2
CDR3 length: 14
J gene: TRBJ2-1
CDR3 protein: CASSAGGPGNEQFF

V gene: TRBV10-3
D gene: TRBD2
CDR3 length: 18
J gene: TRBJ2-1
CDR3 protein: CAISVARASGRTHNEQFF

V gene: TRBV5-1
D gene: NA
CDR3 length: 15
J gene: TRBJ2-6
CDR3 protein: CASSSPQQGANVLTF

V gene: TRBV29-1
D gene: TRBD1
CDR3 length: 17
J gene: TRBJ2-2
CDR3 protein: CSVKKAKGQGITGELFF

V gene: TRBV5-1
D gene: TRBD2
CDR3 length: 17
J gene: TRBJ2-7
CDR3 protein: CASSSPSPSGRFNEQYF

V gene: TRBV18
D gene: NA
CDR3 length: 14
J gene: TRBJ2-1
CDR3 protein: CASSPGHRYNEQFF

V gene: TRBV10-3
D gene: TRBD2
CDR3 length: 14
J gene: TRBJ2-7
CDR3 protein: CAISTSGSSYEQYF

V gene: TRBV9
D gene: TRBD1
CDR3 length: 14
J gene: TRBJ2-7
CDR3 protein: CASSVETGAGEQYF

V gene: TRBV27
D gene: TRBD1
CDR3 length: 16
J gene: TRBJ2-3
CDR3 protein: CASSFPSGTGADTQYF

V gene: TRBV27
D gene: NA
CDR3 length: 15
J gene: TRBJ1-1
CDR3 protein: CASSLLGREDTEAFF

V gene: TRBV11-2
D gene: NA
CDR3 length: 15
J gene: TRBJ2-3
CDR3 protein: CASSPRGPGTDTQYF

V gene: TRBV19
D gene: NA
CDR3 length: 15
J gene: TRBJ2-3
CDR3 protein: CASSRAPGDTDTQYF

V gene: TRBV28
D gene: NA
CDR3 length: 15
J gene: TRBJ2-4
CDR3 protein: CASSFGRGTTDIQYF

V gene: TRBV28
D gene: TRBD2
CDR3 length: 16
J gene: TRBJ2-7
CDR3 protein: CASSKNRLAGPETQYF

V gene: TRBV4-2
D gene: NA
CDR3 length: 16
J gene: TRBJ1-1
CDR3 protein: CASSQDGGASNTEAFF

V gene: TRBV6-6
D gene: TRBD1
CDR3 length: 15
J gene: TRBJ1-2
CDR3 protein: CASSFPGTGPYGYTF

V gene: TRBV6-4
D gene: NA
CDR3 length: 13
J gene: TRBJ2-7
CDR3 protein: CASSMDTGYEQYF

V gene: TRBV7-9
D gene: TRBD2
CDR3 length: 18
J gene: TRBJ2-5
CDR3 protein: CASSLILAGEGGQETQYF

V gene: TRBV9
D gene: NA
CDR3 length: 13
J gene: TRBJ1-1
CDR3 protein: CASSAGGHTEAFF

V gene: TRBV6-1
D gene: NA
CDR3 length: 14
J gene: TRBJ1-5
CDR3 protein: CASRYWGYNQPQHF

V gene: TRBV6-5
D gene: NA
CDR3 length: 14
J gene: TRBJ1-2
CDR3 protein: CASSYSPGNYGYTF

V gene: TRBV15
D gene: TRBD1
CDR3 length: 15
J gene: TRBJ2-7
CDR3 protein: CATSSRDRGTYEQYF

V gene: TRBV7-6
D gene: NA
CDR3 length: 16
J gene: TRBJ2-2
CDR3 protein: CASSLWIGSGTGELFF

V gene: TRBV27
D gene: NA
CDR3 length: 14
J gene: TRBJ1-1
CDR3 protein: CASSLYRTYTEAFF

V gene: TRBV29-1
D gene: NA
CDR3 length: 12
J gene: TRBJ1-5
CDR3 protein: CSVGVRDQPQHF

V gene: TRBV6-5
D gene: TRBD2
CDR3 length: 15
J gene: TRBJ2-1
CDR3 protein: CASSSAWLAGGSQFF

V gene: TRBV5-4
D gene: TRBD1
CDR3 length: 16
J gene: TRBJ1-2
CDR3 protein: CASSLGSRGTNYGYTF

V gene: TRBV4-2
D gene: NA
CDR3 length: 14
J gene: TRBJ1-1
CDR3 protein: CASSRGGAFTEAFF

V gene: TRBV27
D gene: TRBD2
CDR3 length: 15
J gene: TRBJ2-1
CDR3 protein: CASSIAGSSYNEQFF

V gene: TRBV30
D gene: NA
CDR3 length: 13
J gene: TRBJ2-6
CDR3 protein: CAKGSAGANVLTF